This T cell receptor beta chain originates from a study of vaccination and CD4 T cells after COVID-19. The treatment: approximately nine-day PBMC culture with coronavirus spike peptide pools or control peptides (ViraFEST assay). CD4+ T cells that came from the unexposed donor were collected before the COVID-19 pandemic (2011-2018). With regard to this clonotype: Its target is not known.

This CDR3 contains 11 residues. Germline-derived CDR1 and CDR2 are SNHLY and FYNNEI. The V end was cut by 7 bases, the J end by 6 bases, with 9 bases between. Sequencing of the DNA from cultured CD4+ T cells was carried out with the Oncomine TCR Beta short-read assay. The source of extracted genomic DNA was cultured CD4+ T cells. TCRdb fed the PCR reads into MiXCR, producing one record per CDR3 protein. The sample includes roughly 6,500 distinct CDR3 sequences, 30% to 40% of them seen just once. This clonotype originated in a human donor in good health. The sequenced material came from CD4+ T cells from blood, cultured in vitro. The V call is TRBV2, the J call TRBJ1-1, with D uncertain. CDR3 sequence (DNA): TGTGCCAGCACTACCAGCGCTGAAGCTTTCTTT. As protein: CASTTSAEAFF.